The sequence of this T cell receptor beta chain was determined in a study of blood T cell repertoires in COVID-19. In the study overall: Spain, Italy and the United States supplied samples that represented acute and convalescent COVID-19. From T cells, B-cell-depleted T cells, or PBMCs came the material, which was cDNA or gDNA.

TCRdb's table, derived via immunoSEQ multiplex PCR, lists solely in-frame clones and lacks some. Among some 400,000 clones, around 87% were seen once, and the ten largest hold roughly 1.1%. The CDR3 runs 13 residues. Trimming removed 0 bases from V and 4 bases from J, with 8 bases in between. The germline CDR1 and CDR2 sequences are SGHTS and YDEGEE. Participant ages covered roughly 18 to 89 years across around 22 US areas. Participants' reported clinical history set cohort assignment. This TCR derives from a man aged 25 to 45 who had recovered from COVID-19. Sample: PBMCs or T cells enriched from blood (not recorded which). The chain carries TRBV5-8 and TRBJ2-7, with D uncertain. The CDR3 nucleotides read TGTGCCAGCAGCTTGGGACACCAATACGAGCAGTACTTC. It translates to CASSLGHQYEQYF.